This T cell receptor beta chain stems from a study of T cell responses to AZD1222 COVID-19 vaccine. The length of the CDR3 is 15 residues. Germline values: CDR1 MNHEY, CDR2 SVGEGT. Trimming removed 2 bases from V and 5 bases from J; junction bases left unmatched: 7. Libraries were prepared by immunoSEQ multiplex PCR; TCRdb keeps only in-frame clonotypes and omits some of them. This table holds approximately 150,000 clones, around 93% found once. Study-wide findings and caveats: Seropositivity was recorded at baseline in only a handful of AZD1222 recipients.

As for this clone: Its antigen is unknown.

The sequenced sample was peripheral blood, obtained on day 0 of AZD1222 vaccination. This clonotype originated in an adult in good health. V gene TRBV6-2 or TRBV6-3 combines with J gene TRBJ2-5, with 8 bases aligning to TRBD2. CDR3 in DNA: TGTGCCAGCAGTTACCCTTACGGGGGGGTGGAGACCCAGTACTTC. Protein: CASSYPYGGVETQYF.